The source of this T cell receptor (beta chain) is a study of blood T cells in healthy people across ages. The germline V gene encodes CDR1 DFQATT and CDR2 SNEGSKA (reference sequence). CDR3 length: 15 amino acids. Trimming took off 3 bases at V and 1 base at J, with 10 bases between the two ends. The authors extracted at least 5 micrograms of total RNA per sample. The use of a sample-barcoded 5' primer and a J-beta primer mix characterized a second PCR of roughly 6 to 12 cycles. TCRdb reanalysed the 5' RACE reads using MiXCR and keeps one entry per CDR3 protein. The sample includes over 500,000 distinct CDR3 sequences, roughly half of them seen just once. This clonotype was seen ten or more times.

The rearrangement links TRBV20-1 to TRBJ2-6; D remains ambiguous. Sequencing used blood. This clonotype was obtained from an elderly woman in good health. CDR3 sequence (DNA): TGCAGTGCTAGTCCCGGACGTTCTGGGGCCAACGTCCTGACTTTC. Translated: CSASPGRSGANVLTF.